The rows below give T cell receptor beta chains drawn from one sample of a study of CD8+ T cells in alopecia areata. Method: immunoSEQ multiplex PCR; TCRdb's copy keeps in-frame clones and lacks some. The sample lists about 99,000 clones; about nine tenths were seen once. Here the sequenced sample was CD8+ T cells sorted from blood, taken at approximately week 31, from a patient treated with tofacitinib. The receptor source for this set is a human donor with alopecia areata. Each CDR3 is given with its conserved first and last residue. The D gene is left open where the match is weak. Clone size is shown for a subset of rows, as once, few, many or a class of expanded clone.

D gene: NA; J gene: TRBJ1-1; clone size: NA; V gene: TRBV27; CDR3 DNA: TGTGCCAGCAGGGTGAGCACTGAAGCTTTCTTT; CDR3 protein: CASRVSTEAFF
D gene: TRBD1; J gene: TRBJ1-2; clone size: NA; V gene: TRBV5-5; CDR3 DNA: TGTGCCAGCAGACCCGGGACAGGGTCGGCCTATGGCTACACCTTC; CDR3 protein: CASRPGTGSAYGYTF
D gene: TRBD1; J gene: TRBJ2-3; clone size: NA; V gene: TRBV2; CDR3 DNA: TGTGCCAGCAGTCCGGGACAGGGATTAGATACGCAGTATTTT; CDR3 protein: CASSPGQGLDTQYF
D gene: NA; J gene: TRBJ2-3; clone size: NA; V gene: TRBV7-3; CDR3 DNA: TGTGCCAGCAGCTCACCGGGACTTACAGATACGCAGTATTTT; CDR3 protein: CASSSPGLTDTQYF
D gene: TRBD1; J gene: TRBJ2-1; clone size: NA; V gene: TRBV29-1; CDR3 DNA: TGCAGCGTGATACAGGGGGGCTACAATGAGCAGTTCTTC; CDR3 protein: CSVIQGGYNEQFF
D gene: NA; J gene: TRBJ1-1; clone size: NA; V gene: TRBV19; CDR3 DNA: TGTGCCAGTAGTATTTTGGGAGGGAACACTGAAGCTTTCTTT; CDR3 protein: CASSILGGNTEAFF
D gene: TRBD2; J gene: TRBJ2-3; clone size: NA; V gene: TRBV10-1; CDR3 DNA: TGCGCCAGCAGTGAAGGACTAGGGTTCGCAGATACGCAGTATTTT; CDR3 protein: CASSEGLGFADTQYF
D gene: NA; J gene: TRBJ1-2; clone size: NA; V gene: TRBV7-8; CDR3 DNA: TGTGCCAGCTCTCGGGGGTCTCGTGGCTACACCTTC; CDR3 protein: CASSRGSRGYTF
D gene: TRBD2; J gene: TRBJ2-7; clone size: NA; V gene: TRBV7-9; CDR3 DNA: TGTGCCAGCGGCAGGACTAGCGGGAGAAACTACGAGCAGTACTTC; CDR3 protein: CASGRTSGRNYEQYF
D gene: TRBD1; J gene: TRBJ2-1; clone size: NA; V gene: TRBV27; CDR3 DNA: TGTGCCAGCAGTCGCGCAGGGGGTGAGCAGTTCTTC; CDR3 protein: CASSRAGGEQFF
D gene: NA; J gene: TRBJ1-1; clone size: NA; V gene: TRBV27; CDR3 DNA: TGTGCCAGCAGTGGATGGACAACCTCTGTTGACACTGAAGCTTTCTTT; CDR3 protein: CASSGWTTSVDTEAFF
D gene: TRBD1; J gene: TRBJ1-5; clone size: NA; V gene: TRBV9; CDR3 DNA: TGTGCCAGCAGCGTAGCAGGGGGCACCAATCAGCCCCAGCATTTT; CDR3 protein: CASSVAGGTNQPQHF
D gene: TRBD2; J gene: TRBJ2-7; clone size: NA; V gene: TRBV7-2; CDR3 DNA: TGTGCCAGCAGCGATACTAGCGGGAGCTCCTACGAGCAGTACTTC; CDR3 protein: CASSDTSGSSYEQYF
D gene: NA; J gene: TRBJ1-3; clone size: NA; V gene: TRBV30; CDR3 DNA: TGTGCCTCCTCGGGGGAGACTGGAAACACCATATATTTT; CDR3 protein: CASSGETGNTIYF
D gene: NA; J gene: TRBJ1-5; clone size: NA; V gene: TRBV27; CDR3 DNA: TGTGCCAGCAGCGCTGGGGTTCAGCCCCAGCATTTT; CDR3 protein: CASSAGVQPQHF
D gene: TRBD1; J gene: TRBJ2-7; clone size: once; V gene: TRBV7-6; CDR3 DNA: TGTGCCAGCAGCTTCCAGGGGGCTGGCGACGAGCAGTACTTC; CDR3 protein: CASSFQGAGDEQYF
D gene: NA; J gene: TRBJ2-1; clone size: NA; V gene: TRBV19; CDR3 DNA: TGTGCCAGTAGTATAGGTGGGGATTACAATGAGCAGTTCTTC; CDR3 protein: CASSIGGDYNEQFF
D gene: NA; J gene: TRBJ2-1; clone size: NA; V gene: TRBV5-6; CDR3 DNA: TGTGCCAGCAGCGTGAAGCGTACCTACAATGAGCAGTTCTTC; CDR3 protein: CASSVKRTYNEQFF
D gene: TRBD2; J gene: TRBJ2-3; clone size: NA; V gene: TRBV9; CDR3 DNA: TGTGCCAGCAGCGTCGGGGGACTAGCGGTCACAGATACGCAGTATTTT; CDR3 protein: CASSVGGLAVTDTQYF
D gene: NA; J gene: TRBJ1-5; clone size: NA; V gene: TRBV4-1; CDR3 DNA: TGCGCCAGCAGCGGGGACGGGAGCAATCAGCCCCAGCATTTT; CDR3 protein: CASSGDGSNQPQHF
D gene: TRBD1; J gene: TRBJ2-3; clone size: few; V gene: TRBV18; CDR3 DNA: TGTGCCAGCTCACCCACGGGACAGAGCACAGATACGCAGTATTTT; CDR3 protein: CASSPTGQSTDTQYF
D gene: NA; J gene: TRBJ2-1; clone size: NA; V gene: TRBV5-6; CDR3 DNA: TGTGCCAGCTCCTATTCGGGGACCTACAATGAGCAGTTCTTC; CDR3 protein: CASSYSGTYNEQFF
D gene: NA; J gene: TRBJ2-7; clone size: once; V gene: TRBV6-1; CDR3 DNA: TGTGCCAGCAGTGAATTGGGACACTACGAGCAGTACTTC; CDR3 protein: CASSELGHYEQYF
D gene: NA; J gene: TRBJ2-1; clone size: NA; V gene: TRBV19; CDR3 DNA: TGTGCCAGTAGTATAGTCGGGCCCAGCTCCTACAATGAGCAGTTCTTC; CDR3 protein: CASSIVGPSSYNEQFF
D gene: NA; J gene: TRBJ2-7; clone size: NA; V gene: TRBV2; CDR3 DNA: TGTGCCACCCTGATTATTGGGGTTACCTACGAGCAGTACTTC; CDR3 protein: CATLIIGVTYEQYF
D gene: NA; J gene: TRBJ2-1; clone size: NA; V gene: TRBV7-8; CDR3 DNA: TGTGCCAGCAGAAACGGGATGGGCAATGAGCAGTTCTTC; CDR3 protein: CASRNGMGNEQFF
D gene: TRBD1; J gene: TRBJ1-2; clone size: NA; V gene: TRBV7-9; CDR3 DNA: TGTGCCAGCAGTTCGGGACAGGGCAACTATGGCTACACCTTC; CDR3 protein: CASSSGQGNYGYTF
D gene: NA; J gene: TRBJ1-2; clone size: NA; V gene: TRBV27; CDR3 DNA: TGTGCCAGCAGTTCCATCCAGGGACACACCTATGGCTACACCTTC; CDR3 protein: CASSSIQGHTYGYTF
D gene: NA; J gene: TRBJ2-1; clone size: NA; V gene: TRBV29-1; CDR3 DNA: TGCAGCGTTGAGAAGGGAACCTACAATGAGCAGTTCTTC; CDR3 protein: CSVEKGTYNEQFF
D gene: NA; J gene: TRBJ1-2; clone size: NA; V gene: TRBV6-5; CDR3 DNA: TGTGCCAGCAGTTACGGGGAGACTATGATCTTTGGCTACACCTTC; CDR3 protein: CASSYGETMIFGYTF
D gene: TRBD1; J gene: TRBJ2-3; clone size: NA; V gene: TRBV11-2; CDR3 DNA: TGTGCCAGCAGCTCCGGGACAGTAAAACTACGCACAGATACGCAGTATTTT; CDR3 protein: CASSSGTVKLRTDTQYF
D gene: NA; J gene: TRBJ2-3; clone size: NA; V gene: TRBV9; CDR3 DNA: TGTGCCAGCAGCCCCAGGCAGGGTCCGACCGCAGATACGCAGTATTTT; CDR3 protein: CASSPRQGPTADTQYF
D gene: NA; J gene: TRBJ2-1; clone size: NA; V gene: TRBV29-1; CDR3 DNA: TGCAGCGTTGAAGACCCGGGCCGCCGGTCCTACAATGAGCAGTTCTTC; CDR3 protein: CSVEDPGRRSYNEQFF
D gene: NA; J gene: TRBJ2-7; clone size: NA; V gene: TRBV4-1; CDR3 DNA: TGCGCCAGCAGCCCCCAAAGCGTCGAGCAGTACTTC; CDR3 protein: CASSPQSVEQYF
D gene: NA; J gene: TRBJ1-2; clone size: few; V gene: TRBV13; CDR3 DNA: TGTGCCAGCAGCTTAAAGCTCAATGCTAACTATGGCTACACCTTC; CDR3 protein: CASSLKLNANYGYTF
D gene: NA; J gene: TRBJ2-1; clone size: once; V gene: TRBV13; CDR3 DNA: TGTGCCAGCAGCTTAGCCTACAGGGACAATGAGCAGTTCTTC; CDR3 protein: CASSLAYRDNEQFF
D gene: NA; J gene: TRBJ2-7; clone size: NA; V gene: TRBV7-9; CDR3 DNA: TGTGCCAGCAGCTTAGGGGTAGGGGAGCAGTACTTC; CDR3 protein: CASSLGVGEQYF
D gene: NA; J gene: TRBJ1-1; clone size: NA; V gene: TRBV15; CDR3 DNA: TGTGCCACCAGCAGAGGGTCTGGACAGCCGGGAAAAGCTTTCTTT; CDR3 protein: CATSRGSGQPGKAFF
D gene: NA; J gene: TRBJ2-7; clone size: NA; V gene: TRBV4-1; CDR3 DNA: TGCGCCAGCAGCCAAGAATGGGGCCACGAGCAGTACTTC; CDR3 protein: CASSQEWGHEQYF
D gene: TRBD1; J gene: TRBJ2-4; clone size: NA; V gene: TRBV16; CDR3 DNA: TGTGCCAGCACCCTGGGACAGGGTAAAAACATTCAGTACTTC; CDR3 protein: CASTLGQGKNIQYF
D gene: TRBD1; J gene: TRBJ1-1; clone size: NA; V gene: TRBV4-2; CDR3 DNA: TGTGCCAGCAGCCACACTACATTTGGGGGTACAGGGGCCACTGAAGCTTTCTTT; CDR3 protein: CASSHTTFGGTGATEAFF
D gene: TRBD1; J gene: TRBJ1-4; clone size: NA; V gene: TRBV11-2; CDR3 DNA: TGTGCCAGCAGCACGACAGGGGATGGTAATGAAAAACTGTTTTTT; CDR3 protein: CASSTTGDGNEKLFF
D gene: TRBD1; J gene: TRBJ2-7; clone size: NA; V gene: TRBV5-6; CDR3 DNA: TGTGCCAGCAGGTTCGGGACAGGGTTTGGCGAGCAGTACTTC; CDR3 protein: CASRFGTGFGEQYF
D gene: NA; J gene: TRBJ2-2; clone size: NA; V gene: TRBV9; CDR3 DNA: TGTGCCAGCAGCCCCGGCGACGGGGAGCTGTTTTTT; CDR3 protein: CASSPGDGELFF
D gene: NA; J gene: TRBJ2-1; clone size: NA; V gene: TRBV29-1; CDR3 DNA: TGCAGCGTAACCGGGACATCCTACAATGAGCAGTTCTTC; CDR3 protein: CSVTGTSYNEQFF